This TCR beta chain is drawn from a study of PD-1 blockade in classical Hodgkin lymphoma. Study summary: Intravenous delivery of nivolumab at 3 mg/kg to patients occurred every 2 weeks.

This clone was seen a few times. Its antigen is as yet unknown. Whole-study results and caveats: Newly diagnosed patients had baseline TCR diversity that was reportedly lower than that of healthy donors. Exclusion applied to patients who initiated nivolumab less than 1 year following ASCT.

Sequenced by immunoSEQ multiplex PCR; TCRdb stores in-frame clones only, minus some. Among approximately 25,000 clones listed, 81% were seen once. Every patient was affected by relapse after autologous stem cell transplantation, while exposure to brentuximab vedotin was not uniform. Reported best responses ranged across complete response, partial response or progressive disease. The sequence was collected from a human donor with classical Hodgkin lymphoma. Sequencing was performed on peripheral blood mononuclear cells (PBMCs), taken before the second cycle of nivolumab.

The CDR3 sequence: CASSLSSGANVLTF. CDR3 DNA: TGTGCCAGCAGCTTAAGCTCTGGGGCCAACGTCCTGACTTTC. V usage is TRBV11-3 and J usage is TRBJ2-6; D not certain. Trimming cost V 2 bases and J 0 bases, with 2 bases left between them. The germline V gene encodes CDR1 SGHNT and CDR2 YENEEA. This CDR3 comprises 14 residues. Full variable domain (remainder filled in from reference TRBV11-3 and TRBJ2-6): EAGVVQSPRYKIIEKKQPVAFWCNPISGHNTLYWYLQNLGQGPELLIRYENEEAVDDSQLPKDRFSAERLKGVDSTLKIQPAELGDSAVYLCASSLSSGANVLTFGAGSRLTVL.